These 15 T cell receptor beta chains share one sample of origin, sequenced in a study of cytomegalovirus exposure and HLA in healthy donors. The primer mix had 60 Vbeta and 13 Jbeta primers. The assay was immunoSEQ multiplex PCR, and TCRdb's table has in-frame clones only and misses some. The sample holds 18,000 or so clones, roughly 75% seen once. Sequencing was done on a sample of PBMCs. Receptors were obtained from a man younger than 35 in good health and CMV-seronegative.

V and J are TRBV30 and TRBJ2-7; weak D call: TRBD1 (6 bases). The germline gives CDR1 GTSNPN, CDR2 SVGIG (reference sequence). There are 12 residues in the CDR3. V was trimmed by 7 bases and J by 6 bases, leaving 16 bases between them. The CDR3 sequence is CAYGRGYFEQYF. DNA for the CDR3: TGTGCCTACGGCAGGGGATATTTCGAGCAGTACTTC. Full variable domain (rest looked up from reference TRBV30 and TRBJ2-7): SQTIHQWPATLVQPVGSPLSLECTVEGTSNPNLYWYRQAAGRGLQLLFYSVGIGQISSEVPQNLSASRPQDRQFILSSKKLLLSDSGFYLCAYGRGYFEQYFGPGTRLTVT.

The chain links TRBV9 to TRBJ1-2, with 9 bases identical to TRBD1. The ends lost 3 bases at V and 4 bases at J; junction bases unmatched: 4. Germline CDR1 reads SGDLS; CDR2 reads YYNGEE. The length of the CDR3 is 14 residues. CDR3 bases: TGTGCCAGCAGCGATGCGACAGGGGGCTATGGCTACACCTTC. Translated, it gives CASSDATGGYGYTF.

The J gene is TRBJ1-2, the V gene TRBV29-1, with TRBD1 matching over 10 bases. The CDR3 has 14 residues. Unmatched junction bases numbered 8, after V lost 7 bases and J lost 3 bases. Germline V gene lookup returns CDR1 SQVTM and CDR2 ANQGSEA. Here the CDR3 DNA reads TGCAGCGCCGGAGGGACAGGGGAAGACTATGGCTACACCTTC. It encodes CSAGGTGEDYGYTF.

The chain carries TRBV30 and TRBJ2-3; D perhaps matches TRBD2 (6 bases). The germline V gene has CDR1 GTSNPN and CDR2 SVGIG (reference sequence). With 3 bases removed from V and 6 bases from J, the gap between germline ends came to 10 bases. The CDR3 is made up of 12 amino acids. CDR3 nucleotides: TGTGCCTGGAGGGGACTCAGGGATACGCAGTATTTT. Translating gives CAWRGLRDTQYF.

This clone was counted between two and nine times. The DNA for the CDR3 is TGTGCCACCAGCAGAGATATGTTAACGGACTATGGCTACACCTTC. Translated: CATSRDMLTDYGYTF. The chain combines TRBV15 with TRBJ1-2; D gene unclear. Germline V CDR1 and CDR2: LNHNV, YYDKDF (reference sequence). Between the trimmed V and J ends, which lost 0 bases and 3 bases, there was a span of 11 bases. There are 15 residues in the CDR3.

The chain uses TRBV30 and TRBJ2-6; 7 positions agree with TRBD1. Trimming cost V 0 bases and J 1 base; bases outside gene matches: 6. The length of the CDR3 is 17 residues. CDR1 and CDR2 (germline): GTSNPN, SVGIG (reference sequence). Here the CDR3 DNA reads TGTGCCTGGAGTGTCGGGGACAGCTCTTCTGGGGCCAACGTCCTGACTTTC. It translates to CAWSVGDSSSGANVLTF.

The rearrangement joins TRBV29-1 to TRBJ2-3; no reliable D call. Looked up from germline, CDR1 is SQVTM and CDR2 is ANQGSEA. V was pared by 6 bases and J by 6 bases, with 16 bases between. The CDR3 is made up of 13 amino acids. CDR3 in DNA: TGCAGCGTGGCTACACTCCACGGGGATACGCAGTATTTT. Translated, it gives CSVATLHGDTQYF.

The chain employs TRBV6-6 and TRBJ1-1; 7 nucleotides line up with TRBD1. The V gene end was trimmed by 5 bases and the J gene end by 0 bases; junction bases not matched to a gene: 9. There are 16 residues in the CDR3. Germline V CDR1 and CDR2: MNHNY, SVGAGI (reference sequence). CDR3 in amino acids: CASSPGPGQLNTEAFF. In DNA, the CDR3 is TGTGCCAGCAGTCCCGGCCCGGGACAGCTGAACACTGAAGCTTTCTTT.

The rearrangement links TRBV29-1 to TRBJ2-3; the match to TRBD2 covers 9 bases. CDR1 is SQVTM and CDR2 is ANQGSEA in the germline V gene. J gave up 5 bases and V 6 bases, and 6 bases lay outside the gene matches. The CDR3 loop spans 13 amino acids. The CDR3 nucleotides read TGCAGCGTGGAGCGGGGGGCGGGAGATACGCAGTATTTT. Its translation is CSVERGAGDTQYF.

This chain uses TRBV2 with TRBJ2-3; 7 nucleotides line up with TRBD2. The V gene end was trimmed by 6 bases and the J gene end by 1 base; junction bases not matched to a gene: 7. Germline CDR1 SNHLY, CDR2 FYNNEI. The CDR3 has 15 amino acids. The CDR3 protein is CASSGEGRGTDTQYF. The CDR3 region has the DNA TGTGCCAGCAGCGGGGAGGGGAGGGGCACAGATACGCAGTATTTT.

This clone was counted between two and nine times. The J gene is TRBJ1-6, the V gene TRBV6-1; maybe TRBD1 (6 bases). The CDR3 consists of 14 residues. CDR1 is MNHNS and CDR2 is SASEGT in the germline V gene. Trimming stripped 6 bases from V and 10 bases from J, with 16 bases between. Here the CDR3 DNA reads TGTGCCAGCAGGGAACAGGGTCCCCAATCACCCCTCCACTTT. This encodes CASREQGPQSPLHF.

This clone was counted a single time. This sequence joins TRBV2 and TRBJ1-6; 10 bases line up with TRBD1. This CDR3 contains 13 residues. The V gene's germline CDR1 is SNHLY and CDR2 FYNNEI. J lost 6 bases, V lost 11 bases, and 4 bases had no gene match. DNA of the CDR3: TGTGCCTCGGGGGACAGGGGTAATTCACCCCTCCACTTT. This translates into CASGDRGNSPLHF.

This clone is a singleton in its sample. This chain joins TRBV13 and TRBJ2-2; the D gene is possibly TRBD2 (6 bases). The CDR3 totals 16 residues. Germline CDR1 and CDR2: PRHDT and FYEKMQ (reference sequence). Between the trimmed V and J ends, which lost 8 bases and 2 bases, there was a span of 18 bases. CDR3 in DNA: TGTGCCAGCTCGAAGCGGGCAGGGCTTAACACCGGGGAGCTGTTTTTT. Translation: CASSKRAGLNTGELFF.

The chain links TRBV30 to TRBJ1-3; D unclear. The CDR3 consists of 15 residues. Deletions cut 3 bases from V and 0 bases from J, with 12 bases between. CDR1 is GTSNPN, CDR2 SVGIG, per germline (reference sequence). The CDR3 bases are TGTGCCTGGAGCCTCAGGCTCAGCTCTGGAAACACCATATATTTT. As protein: CAWSLRLSSGNTIYF.

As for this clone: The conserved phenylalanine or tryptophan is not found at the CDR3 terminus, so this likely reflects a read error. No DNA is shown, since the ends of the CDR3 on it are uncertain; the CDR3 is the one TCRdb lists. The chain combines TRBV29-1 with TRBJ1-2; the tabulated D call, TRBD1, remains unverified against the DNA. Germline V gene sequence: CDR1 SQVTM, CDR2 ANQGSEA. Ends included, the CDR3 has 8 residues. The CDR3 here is CSSQAPLS.